One TCR beta chain is described in this entry. This sample was taken from a study of control samples from healthy donors and cancer patients. The CDR3 is 11 residues long. Looked up from germline, CDR1 is SGHTA and CDR2 is FQGNSA. Trimming stripped 5 bases from V and 8 bases from J, with 7 bases between. Produced via immunoSEQ multiplex PCR; TCRdb's table is partial and in-frame only. The table has 100,000 to 120,000 clones, 88% seen once; the top ten hold 3.5% to 4%. Sequenced material: PBMCs. The sequence was collected from an older woman with lung cancer. V is TRBV7-2 and J is TRBJ2-1; D uncertain. CDR3 coding DNA: TGTGCCAGCAGCCAAACGCATGAGCAGTTCTTC. Amino acid sequence: CASSQTHEQFF.